The T cell receptor (beta chain) described here comes from a study of blood T cells in healthy people across ages. With a J-beta primer mix and a sample-barcoded 5' primer, a second PCR ran roughly 6 to 11 cycles. A template-switch adaptor with 12 random nucleotides tagged each cDNA molecule. TCRdb itself ran the 5' RACE reads through MiXCR, one entry per CDR3 protein. The sample contains roughly 2 million distinct CDR3 sequences, 49% of which appear only once. In its sample, this clonotype was seen a few times. What it binds is not known. V lost 8 bases and J lost 5, with 12 bases in between. CDR1 MNHEY and CDR2 SVGEGT come from the germline V gene. The CDR3 totals 12 residues. Study conclusions and caveats: A greater number of naive CD4+ cells and higher diversity distinguished long-lived donors from aged donors. Roughly linear declines in TCR beta diversity per million T cells occurred with age. There was no known CMV status for donors, so expanded clonotype changes were possibly confounded.

The chain combines TRBV6-2 or TRBV6-3 with TRBJ2-5, with D unclear. This receptor was taken from a woman between 35 and 50 years old in good health. The specimen sequenced was blood. The CDR3: CASWVMGETQYF. In DNA form, the CDR3 reads TGTGCCAGCTGGGTCATGGGGGAGACCCAGTACTTC.